This T cell receptor (beta chain) was sequenced in a study of blood T cells in healthy people across ages. Healthy individuals of Caucasian origin from Russia, aged about 6 to 100, served as donors. Per-sample PBMC isolation yielded at least 7 million cells. Comments on this clonotype: The antigen is not known.

Germline V CDR1 and CDR2: SGHTA, FQGTGA. With 4 bases removed from V and 6 bases from J, the gap between germline ends came to 16 bases. The CDR3 has 15 residues. Study-wide points: The fall in TCR beta diversity per million T cells was roughly linear with age.

With a J-beta primer mix and a sample-barcoded 5' primer, a second PCR ran about 7 to 12 cycles. Through a template-switch adaptor with 12 random nucleotides, each cDNA molecule received a tag. TCRdb passed the 5' RACE reads through MiXCR, listing each CDR3 protein once. Of 780,000 or so distinct CDR3 sequences listed, roughly three fifths are singletons. This chain uses TRBV7-3 with TRBJ2-1; perhaps TRBD1 as D (6 bases). Material for sequencing was blood. This TCR derives from a man in his forties in good health. The CDR3 is CASSSSGVVANEQFF. The CDR3 DNA sequence: TGTGCCAGCAGCTCGTCAGGGGTTGTCGCCAATGAGCAGTTCTTC.